These 18 T cell receptor beta chains originate from one sample sequenced in a study of T cells after yellow fever vaccination. From the 5' RACE reads, TCRdb called clonotypes with MiXCR, one entry per CDR3 protein. This sample yields over 45,000 distinct CDR3 sequences, of which approximately 6.9% are seen a single time; roughly two fifths belongs to the top ten. The sample in question was CD8+ T cells sorted from PBMCs, obtained on the day of the first yellow fever vaccination. These TCRs come from a man between 18 and 29 years old who received the YFV17D yellow fever vaccine.

This clonotype was seen a handful of times. The V and J genes are TRBV7-9 and TRBJ1-4, with D possibly TRBD1 on 5 matching bases. The CDR3 loop spans 15 amino acids. V dropped 5 bases and J dropped 7 bases, with 17 bases sitting between them. Germline values: CDR1 SEHNR, CDR2 FQNEAQ (reference sequence). The CDR3 DNA is TGTGCCAGCAGCATTCGACAGCAGGACGGTGAAAAACTGTTTTTT. This encodes CASSIRQQDGEKLFF.

The sample holds many counts of this clonotype. This chain's CDR3 is CASSSLLLAGGLNEQFF. For the CDR3, the DNA is TGTGCCAGCAGCTCCCTTTTACTAGCGGGGGGGCTTAATGAGCAGTTCTTC. The rearrangement joins TRBV11-2 to TRBJ2-1; 13 bases line up with TRBD2. After removal of 4 bases from V and 7 bases from J, the junction contained 10 bases not matched to a gene. The CDR3 is 17 residues long. The germline CDR1 and CDR2 sequences are SGHAT and FQNNGV. Filled out from reference TRBV11-2 and TRBJ2-1, the complete variable domain reads EAGVAQSPRYKIIEKRQSVAFWCNPISGHATLYWYQQILGQGPKLLIQFQNNGVVDDSQLPKDRFSAERLKGVDSTLKIQPAKLEDSAVYLCASSSLLLAGGLNEQFFGPGTRLTVL.

This clonotype came up a few times. The chain carries TRBV25-1 and TRBJ2-7; D uncertain. Trimming took 2 bases from V and 7 from J, leaving 9 bases between them. This CDR3 spans 12 amino acids. Germline CDR1 and CDR2: MGHDK and SYGVNS. Here the CDR3 DNA reads TGTGCCAGCAGTGAAGGAACCCCGGAGCAGTACTTC. This codes for CASSEGTPEQYF.

This clonotype was seen at least ten times. The chain carries TRBV5-1 and TRBJ1-1; D unclear. The length of the CDR3 is 16 residues. The V and J ends lost 3 bases and 5 bases respectively, with 20 bases between them. In germline, CDR1 is SGHRS, CDR2 YFSETQ. The CDR3 spells CASSSGWTGMETEAFF. The CDR3 nucleotides read TGCGCCAGCAGCTCTGGCTGGACGGGGATGGAGACTGAAGCTTTCTTT.

This clonotype was detected a few times. V and J are TRBV12-3 or TRBV12-4 and TRBJ1-5; D gene uncertain. The CDR3 runs to 14 residues. The V gene lost 6 bases and the J gene lost 1 base, with 10 bases spanning the gap. CDR3 protein: CASSPPESNQPQHF. CDR3 nucleotide sequence: TGTGCCAGCAGCCCCCCAGAAAGCAATCAGCCCCAGCATTTT.

This clonotype showed up just a few times. This chain links TRBV7-9 with TRBJ2-3, with 9 bases lining up with TRBD2. This CDR3 spans 15 amino acids. Trimming took 3 bases from V and 6 from J; bases not matched to a gene: 7. Germline CDR1 is SEHNR and CDR2 is FQNEAQ (reference sequence). This CDR3 is CASSLNYLAGDTQYF. DNA for the CDR3: TGTGCCAGCAGCTTGAATTATCTAGCGGGGGATACGCAGTATTTT.

This clonotype was detected ten times or more. The gene calls are TRBV5-1 and TRBJ2-7; D is uncertain. Germline V gene sequence: CDR1 SGHRS, CDR2 YFSETQ. V was shortened by 2 bases and J by 6 bases, with 9 bases between the two germline ends. CDR3 size: 12 residues. The CDR3 region is CASSFYGAEQYF. DNA of the CDR3: TGCGCCAGCAGCTTTTACGGTGCCGAGCAGTACTTC.

This clonotype has just a few counts. This chain uses TRBV7-3 with TRBJ2-7; D might be TRBD1 (6 bases). Germline values: CDR1 SGHTA, CDR2 FQGTGA. V lost 2 bases to trimming and J lost 3 bases, with 14 bases between them. There are 15 residues in the CDR3. The CDR3 here is CASSLGQGTFYEQYF. The CDR3, as DNA: TGTGCCAGCAGCTTAGGCCAGGGGACCTTCTACGAGCAGTACTTC.

The chain recombines TRBV6-5 with TRBJ1-1; possibly TRBD1 for D (5 bases). This CDR3 has 17 amino acids. The V and J ends lost 4 bases and 2 bases respectively, with 20 bases between them. CDR1 MNHEY and CDR2 SVGAGI come from the germline V gene. CDR3 in amino acids: CASSSRGAGGVNTEAFF. The CDR3 DNA reads as TGTGCCAGCAGTTCCCGGGGCGCGGGGGGGGTAAACACTGAAGCTTTCTTT.

This clonotype was recorded at least ten times. As DNA, the CDR3 is TGCGCCAGCAGCCGAGTTTGGCCAGTTAATGAAAAACTGTTTTTT. As protein: CASSRVWPVNEKLFF. The rearrangement uses TRBV4-1 and TRBJ1-4; D not certain. The CDR3 consists of 15 residues. Germline V gene data show CDR1 as MGHRA and CDR2 as YSYEKL. Between the trimmed V and J ends, which lost 4 bases and 4 bases, there was a span of 13 bases.

This clonotype was detected a few times. The rearrangement joins TRBV12-3 or TRBV12-4 to TRBJ1-5; 7 nucleotides match TRBD1. The ends lost 5 bases at V and 1 base at J; junction bases unmatched: 2. The CDR3 is 14 residues long. The CDR3 nucleotides read TGTGCCAGCAGTGGGACAGCCAGCAATCAGCCCCAGCATTTT. This gives the protein CASSGTASNQPQHF.

This clonotype was seen ten or more times. The chain uses TRBV7-8 and TRBJ1-2; no clear D. This CDR3 comprises 15 residues. V was cut by 0 bases and J by 7 bases, with 15 bases left in between. Germline V gives CDR1 SGHVS, CDR2 FQNEAQ. The CDR3 loop reads CASSLAAGTYPGYTF. The CDR3 nucleotides are TGTGCCAGCAGCTTAGCGGCAGGCACGTATCCTGGCTACACCTTC. Full variable domain (outside the CDR3, taken from reference TRBV7-8 and TRBJ1-2): GAGVSQSPRYKVAKRGQDVALRCDPISGHVSLFWYQQALGQGPEFLTYFQNEAQLDKSGLPSDRFFAERPEGSVSTLKIQRTQQEDSAVYLCASSLAAGTYPGYTFGSGTRLTVV.

DNA for the CDR3: TGTGCCAGCAGCACCTCAAGCACAGATACGCAGTATTTT. Residues: CASSTSSTDTQYF. The rearrangement joins TRBV6-1 to TRBJ2-3, with D hard to call. CDR3 length equals 13 residues. CDR1 is MNHNS, CDR2 SASEGT, per germline. The germline V and J ends were trimmed by 6 bases and 0 bases, with 7 bases remaining between them.

J is TRBJ2-3 and V is TRBV2; the D gene could be TRBD1 or TRBD2 (5 bases each). Deletions cut 3 bases from V and 0 bases from J, with 10 bases between. This CDR3 contains 15 residues. Per the germline V gene, CDR1 is SNHLY and CDR2 is FYNNEI. CDR3 sequence (DNA): TGTGCCAGCAGTGAGGGACCGATGAGCACAGATACGCAGTATTTT. Its translation: CASSEGPMSTDTQYF.

This chain joins TRBV2 and TRBJ2-3, with 9 positions matching TRBD2. The length of the CDR3 is 17 residues. V shed 3 bases, J shed 2 bases, and the junction held 9 bases outside the gene matches. CDR1 and CDR2 (germline): SNHLY, FYNNEI. This CDR3 is CASSETLTGLATDTQYF. The CDR3 DNA reads as TGTGCCAGCAGTGAGACCTTGACGGGACTAGCCACAGATACGCAGTATTTT.

The sample holds a few counts of this clonotype. The gene calls are TRBV11-2 and TRBJ1-2; 11 bases align to TRBD1. Trimming cost V 5 bases and J 6 bases; bases outside gene matches: 8. Per the germline V gene, CDR1 is SGHAT and CDR2 is FQNNGV. This CDR3 comprises 15 residues. CDR3 loop: CASSPGTGGRDGYTF. In nucleotides, the CDR3 is TGTGCCAGCAGCCCCGGGACAGGGGGACGGGATGGCTACACCTTC.

This clonotype came up a few times. The J gene is TRBJ1-5, the V gene TRBV12-3 or TRBV12-4; D is uncertain. The CDR3 sequence is 14 residues long. Trimming stripped 3 bases from V and 4 bases from J, with 10 bases between. The CDR3 loop reads CASSFPGGNQPQHF. CDR3 bases: TGTGCCAGCAGTTTTCCAGGAGGGAATCAGCCCCAGCATTTT.

This clonotype was detected only a few times. This rearrangement joins TRBV7-2 to TRBJ2-7; weak D call: TRBD1 (6 bases). CDR3 size: 15 residues. Germline CDR1 and CDR2: SGHTA and FQGNSA. With 5 bases removed from V and 3 bases from J, the gap between germline ends came to 17 bases. As DNA, the CDR3 is TGTGCCAGCAGCCCCAGGGGCCGAGCAGACTACGAGCAGTACTTC. Its protein product is CASSPRGRADYEQYF.